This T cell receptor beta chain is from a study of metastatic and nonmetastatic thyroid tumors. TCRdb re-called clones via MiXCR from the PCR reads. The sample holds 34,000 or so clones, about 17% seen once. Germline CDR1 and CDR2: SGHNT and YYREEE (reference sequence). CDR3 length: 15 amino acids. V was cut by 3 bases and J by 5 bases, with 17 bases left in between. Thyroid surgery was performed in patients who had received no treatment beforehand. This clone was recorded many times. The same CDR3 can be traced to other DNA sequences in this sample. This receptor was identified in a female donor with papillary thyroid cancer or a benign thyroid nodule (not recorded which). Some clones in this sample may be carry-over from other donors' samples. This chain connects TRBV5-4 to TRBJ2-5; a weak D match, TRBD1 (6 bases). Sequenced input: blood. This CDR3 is CASSSRTAPRETQYF. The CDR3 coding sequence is TGTGCCAGCAGCTCCCGGACAGCTCCGAGGGAGACCCAGTACTTC.